These T cell receptor beta chains were read from a single sample in a study of blood T cell repertoires in COVID-19. Libraries were prepared by immunoSEQ multiplex PCR; TCRdb keeps only in-frame clonotypes and omits some of them. Here the sample spans roughly 70,000 clones, 91% being singletons. Material for sequencing was peripheral blood. The origin of the receptors is a human donor with active COVID-19. The donor label of this sample is uncertain. Each CDR3 is given without its conserved first and last residue. Each record gives: V gene, CDR3 length, CDR3 protein.

V: TRBV19
length: 15
CDR3: ASSIDLWGTGGDTQY

V: TRBV21-1
length: 15
CDR3: ASSKIEAGPPADTQY

V: TRBV7-9
length: 12
CDR3: ASSFGQGDSPLH

V: TRBV4-3
length: 12
CDR3: ASSQEWGLYEQY

V: TRBV7-2
length: 13
CDR3: ASSLESAAQETQY

V: TRBV5-6
length: 11
CDR3: ASSLVLAGGYT

V: TRBV23-1
length: 9
CDR3: ASPGVETQY

V: TRBV5-4
length: 13
CDR3: ASSWTGSFNQPQH

V: TRBV10-3
length: 14
CDR3: AISGGSGTYTGELF

V: TRBV5-1
length: 13
CDR3: ASSLDGQTRYGYT

V: TRBV6-5
length: 13
CDR3: ASSYSGQLNTEAF

V: TRBV5-4
length: 11
CDR3: ASSAPSGSEAF

V: TRBV4-3
length: 14
CDR3: ASSQETGARFHEQY

V: TRBV28
length: 12
CDR3: ASGGTGNNYGYT

V: TRBV3-1/TRBV3-2
length: 14
CDR3: ASSLNPGTGDPEAF

V: TRBV5-8
length: 13
CDR3: ASSPGSPAGQPQH

V: TRBV11-1
length: 13
CDR3: ASSSQLAGVETQY

V: TRBV5-1
length: 13
CDR3: ASSLAAGPSYEQY

V: TRBV27
length: 11
CDR3: ASSQDRAYEQY

V: TRBV7-8
length: 12
CDR3: ASSFAAGNTEAF

V: TRBV19
length: 11
CDR3: ASSRQATGELF

V: TRBV27
length: 13
CDR3: ASTQLGTSGIEQY

V: TRBV27
length: 12
CDR3: ASSQRGILYEQY

V: TRBV11-3
length: 13
CDR3: ASSLGRSSGNTIY

V: TRBV15
length: 12
CDR3: ATGPAGVGETQY

V: TRBV6-5
length: 10
CDR3: ASTDRGLGYT

V: TRBV27
length: 14
CDR3: ASSPLRGGGSYEQY

V: TRBV6-4
length: 13
CDR3: ASSQDRAGPGELF

V: TRBV30
length: 11
CDR3: AWSLQITDTQY

V: TRBV7-2
length: 12
CDR3: ASSPWGADTEAF

V: TRBV4-1
length: 14
CDR3: ASSPRGQLMNTEAF

V: TRBV10-1
length: 11
CDR3: ASSNYMNTEAF

V: TRBV18
length: 13
CDR3: ASSPGAGAYNEQF

V: TRBV24-1
length: 12
CDR3: ATSDFGGRYGQY

V: TRBV11-2
length: 13
CDR3: ASSARLAGWNEQF

V: TRBV9
length: 16
CDR3: ASSVVLQGADLGTEAF

V: TRBV7-9
length: 13
CDR3: ASSSLTGGQETQY

V: TRBV7-9
length: 13
CDR3: ASSWGQGAGDTQY

V: TRBV9
length: 9
CDR3: ASKEPGELF

V: TRBV7-2
length: 16
CDR3: ASSASRGQGAFFYGYT

V: TRBV19
length: 13
CDR3: ASSIRRGLREKLF

V: TRBV6-2/TRBV6-3
length: 12
CDR3: ASSLDWGTDTQY

V: TRBV6-5
length: 12
CDR3: ASSPPGDGSPLH

V: TRBV11-2
length: 14
CDR3: ASSFLGRGSYNEQF

V: TRBV11-3
length: 14
CDR3: ASSSPAGHGSDTQY

V: TRBV2
length: 11
CDR3: ASSERGFYGYT

V: TRBV5-4
length: 13
CDR3: ASSLGLAGPNEQF

V: TRBV28
length: 9
CDR3: ASSSFPDRT